These 28 T cell receptor beta chains were sequenced from one sample in a study of blood T cell repertoires in COVID-19. The data were produced by immunoSEQ multiplex PCR, yet TCRdb's version contains in-frame clones alone and is incomplete. The sample lists a few hundred thousand clones, 85% to 90% occurring once. Specimen: peripheral blood. These receptors all come from a woman in her thirties or forties with COVID-19, enrolled during active disease.

This chain links TRBV3-1 (or the pseudogene TRBV3-2) with TRBJ2-1; TRBD2 matches 7 bases. The CDR3 loop spans 15 amino acids. The germline V gene encodes CDR1 LGHDT and CDR2 YNNKEL (reference sequence). The V segment lost 3 bases and the J segment 0 bases; nucleotides outside the gene matches: 2. Written as DNA, the CDR3 is TGTGCCAGCAGCCAGGCGGGAGTCTCCTACAATGAGCAGTTCTTC. Its translation is CASSQAGVSYNEQFF.

The gene calls are TRBV5-1 and TRBJ2-3, with unresolved D. With 3 bases removed from V and 4 bases from J, the gap between germline ends came to 15 bases. This CDR3 has 15 amino acids. Germline V gene lookup returns CDR1 SGHRS and CDR2 YFSETQ. The CDR3 here is CASSSTPLNPDTQYF. The CDR3 bases are TGCGCCAGCAGCTCGACTCCCTTAAACCCAGATACGCAGTATTTT. Looking up the rest from reference TRBV5-1 and TRBJ2-3 gives the full variable domain: KAGVTQTPRYLIKTRGQQVTLSCSPISGHRSVSWYQQTPGQGLQFLFEYFSETQRNKGNFPGRFSGRQFSNSRSEMNVSTLELGDSALYLCASSSTPLNPDTQYFGPGTRLTVL.

This chain connects TRBV7-2 to TRBJ1-3; 10 nucleotides align to TRBD1. Germline CDR1 is SGHTA and CDR2 is FQGNSA. The CDR3 is made up of 17 amino acids. Germline trimming cut 0 bases from V and 0 bases from J; bases unmatched to any gene: 2. The CDR3 loop reads CASSLAGTGVSGNTIYF. For the CDR3, the DNA is TGTGCCAGCAGCTTAGCAGGGACAGGGGTCTCTGGAAACACCATATATTTT. Filled out from reference TRBV7-2 and TRBJ1-3, the complete variable domain reads GAGVSQSPSNKVTEKGKDVELRCDPISGHTALYWYRQSLGQGLEFLIYFQGNSAPDKSGLPSDRFSAERTGGSVSTLTIQRTQQEDSAVYLCASSLAGTGVSGNTIYFGEGSWLTVV.

The chain links TRBV18 to TRBJ2-4, with D possibly being TRBD2 (5 bases). The CDR3 is 17 amino acids. The V end was cut by 8 bases, the J end by 7 bases, with 27 bases between. Germline V CDR1 and CDR2: KGHSH, LQKENI. In nucleotides, the CDR3 is TGTGCCAGCCTAAGCCAGAGCGGTCCTGGATGGGATAACATTCAGTACTTC. Its protein product is CASLSQSGPGWDNIQYF.

V and J are TRBV30 and TRBJ1-1, with D perhaps TRBD1 (5 bases). From germline, CDR1 is GTSNPN and CDR2 SVGIG (reference sequence). The V and J ends lost 4 bases and 4 bases respectively, with 13 bases between them. The CDR3 consists of 13 residues. The CDR3 here is CAWIQGLATEAFF. Written as DNA, the CDR3 is TGTGCCTGGATTCAGGGTCTGGCCACTGAAGCTTTCTTT.

This clone was detected only once. The chain combines TRBV28 with TRBJ2-1; 7 bases align to TRBD2. The length of the CDR3 is 12 residues. With V trimmed by 8 bases and J by 7 bases, 5 bases remained unmatched. Germline values: CDR1 MDHEN, CDR2 SYDVKM. The CDR3 sequence: CASQRGGNEQFF. CDR3 coding DNA: TGTGCCAGCCAGCGGGGAGGGAATGAGCAGTTCTTC.

The chain employs TRBV7-2 and TRBJ2-5; no reliable D call. Trimming pared 3 bases from V and 5 bases from J, leaving 4 bases between. This CDR3 region has 11 residues. Germline values: CDR1 SGHTA, CDR2 FQGNSA. The CDR3 reads CASSFSETQYF. CDR3 nucleotide sequence: TGTGCCAGCAGCTTCTCGGAGACCCAGTACTTC.

The chain is built from TRBV5-1 and TRBJ2-5, with 10 bases fitting TRBD2. Germline V gives CDR1 SGHRS, CDR2 YFSETQ. Unmatched junction bases numbered 7, after V lost 6 bases and J lost 2 bases. The length of the CDR3 is 15 residues. Here the CDR3 DNA reads TGCGCCAGCACCGAGGGACTAGCGACTCAAGAGACCCAGTACTTC. Translating gives CASTEGLATQETQYF.

This sequence joins TRBV4-3 and TRBJ2-2, with a weak D call TRBD2 (6 bases). V was cut by 3 bases and J by 1 base, with 24 bases left in between. The CDR3 sequence is 20 residues long. Looked up from germline, CDR1 is LGHNA and CDR2 is YSLEER. The CDR3 sequence is CASSQDWVWGLMGNTGELFF. As DNA, the CDR3 is TGCGCCAGCAGCCAGGACTGGGTTTGGGGACTTATGGGGAACACCGGGGAGCTGTTTTTT.

This sequence joins TRBV7-9 and TRBJ2-2; tentative D call: TRBD1 (5 bases). Germline assignment: CDR1 SEHNR and CDR2 FQNEAQ (reference sequence). The CDR3 sequence is 15 residues long. V shed 1 base and J shed 4 bases, with 10 bases lying between them. Here the CDR3 DNA reads TGTGCCAGCAGCTTAGGGCAGGGCGGCACCGGGGAGCTGTTTTTT. Protein sequence: CASSLGQGGTGELFF. Drawing the rest from reference TRBV7-9 and TRBJ2-2, the complete variable domain is DTGVSQNPRHKITKRGQNVTFRCDPISEHNRLYWYRQTLGQGPEFLTYFQNEAQLEKSRLLSDRFSAERPKGSFSTLEIQRTEQGDSAMYLCASSLGQGGTGELFFGEGSRLTVL.

The CDR3 DNA sequence: TGTGCCAGCAGTTTTATGTGGGCAGGGGTTGGGGTTTATAGCAATCAGCCCCAGCATTTT. It translates to CASSFMWAGVGVYSNQPQHF. The chain couples TRBV28 to TRBJ1-5; tentative D call: TRBD1 (6 bases). Trimming removed 3 bases at V and 0 bases at J, with 24 bases between. Germline V gene data show CDR1 as MDHEN and CDR2 as SYDVKM. CDR3 length: 20 residues.

The chain carries TRBV5-1 and TRBJ1-1; 8 bases are a match to TRBD1. Germline loops: CDR1 SGHRS, CDR2 YFSETQ. The CDR3 has 17 amino acids. The trim removed 3 bases at V and 4 bases at J, leaving 14 bases unmatched. In DNA, the CDR3 is TGCGCCAGCAGCTCCCCCCAACGGACAGGGCCAGTCACTGAAGCTTTCTTT. Amino acids: CASSSPQRTGPVTEAFF.

V gene TRBV7-6 combines with J gene TRBJ2-5, with TRBD2 matching over 8 bases. Germline V gives CDR1 SGHVS, CDR2 FNYEAQ. The V segment lost 0 bases and the J segment 2 bases; nucleotides outside the gene matches: 14. The CDR3 loop spans 19 amino acids. CDR3 nucleotides: TGTGCCAGCAGCTTAGCTCTAGGGGAGCGGGAGAGGAGGCAAGAGACCCAGTACTTC. Protein: CASSLALGERERRQETQYF. The entire variable domain, with the rest obtained from reference TRBV7-6 and TRBJ2-5, is as follows: GAGVSQSPRYKVTKRGQDVALRCDPISGHVSLYWYRQALGQGPEFLTYFNYEAQQDKSGLPNDRFSAERPEGSISTLTIQRTEQRDSAMYRCASSLALGERERRQETQYFGPGTRLLVL.

This sequence joins TRBV9 and TRBJ2-3; the D is unclear. Trimming took off 2 bases at V and 3 bases at J, with 4 bases between the two ends. This CDR3 spans 12 amino acids. Germline V CDR1 and CDR2: SGDLS, YYNGEE. CDR3 region: CASSVNTDTQYF. CDR3 sequence (DNA): TGTGCCAGCAGCGTTAATACAGATACGCAGTATTTT.

The V and J genes are TRBV25-1 and TRBJ1-1; D possibly corresponds to TRBD1 (5 bases). This CDR3 is built from 16 residues. CDR1 and CDR2 (germline): MGHDK, SYGVNS. Trimming removed 6 bases at V and 0 bases at J, with 17 bases between. The CDR3 bases are TGTGCCAGCAGAGGTCCTGGGGCAGGGATGAACACTGAAGCTTTCTTT. It codes for CASRGPGAGMNTEAFF.

The chain employs TRBV10-3 and TRBJ1-4; D may be TRBD1 (6 bases). CDR3 length: 14 residues. Per the germline V gene, CDR1 is ENHRY and CDR2 is SYGVKD. V was shortened by 4 bases and J by 6 bases, with 12 bases between the two germline ends. The CDR3 nucleotides read TGTGCCATCAGTGTGGTAGCAGGGGATGAAAAACTGTTTTTT. Encoded protein: CAISVVAGDEKLFF.

The chain carries TRBV28 and TRBJ1-1; D possibly corresponds to TRBD1 (5 bases). This CDR3 is built from 14 residues. Germline-derived CDR1 and CDR2 are MDHEN and SYDVKM. V gave up 4 bases and J gave up 4 bases, with 13 bases separating them. CDR3 protein: CASSSSGGTTEAFF. The CDR3 nucleotides read TGTGCCAGCAGTTCCTCAGGAGGGACCACTGAAGCTTTCTTT.

The rearrangement links TRBV7-8 to TRBJ2-2; the D gene is possibly TRBD1 (6 bases). The CDR3 has 13 residues. CDR1 is SGHVS, CDR2 FQNEAQ, per germline. With 3 bases removed from V and 7 bases from J, the gap between germline ends came to 9 bases. The DNA of the CDR3 is TGTGCCAGCAGCTTCAACAGGGACGGGGAGCTGTTTTTT. This translates into CASSFNRDGELFF.

The sample holds one count of this clone. The chain is built from TRBV28 and TRBJ1-2; D not certain. Germline assignment: CDR1 MDHEN and CDR2 SYDVKM. The V and J ends lost 4 bases and 2 bases respectively, with 23 bases between them. There are 18 residues in the CDR3. The CDR3 nucleotides are TGTGCCAGCAGTTCCCTGGGTTCTAGGCAGAGAACCAACTATGGCTACACCTTC. Amino acids: CASSSLGSRQRTNYGYTF.

This clone has a handful of counts. This sample includes further DNA sequences coding for the same CDR3. J is TRBJ1-2 and V is TRBV4-3; 7 bases agree with TRBD1. The CDR3 consists of 14 residues. After removal of 0 bases from V and 2 bases from J, the junction contained 0 bases not matched to a gene. Germline values: CDR1 LGHNA, CDR2 YSLEER. The CDR3 here is CASSQETGNYGYTF. In nucleotides, the CDR3 is TGCGCCAGCAGCCAAGAGACAGGGAACTATGGCTACACCTTC.

The V gene is TRBV5-6, the J gene TRBJ1-1; tentative D call: TRBD1 (6 bases). The CDR3 consists of 15 residues. CDR1 SGHDT and CDR2 YYEEEE come from the germline V gene. The V gene lost 3 bases and the J gene lost 1 base, with 13 bases spanning the gap. As DNA, the CDR3 is TGTGCCAGCAGCTCGCTCGGGACATCGAACACTGAAGCTTTCTTT. Protein: CASSSLGTSNTEAFF.

This clone was detected once. The chain joins TRBV6-2 or TRBV6-3 to TRBJ2-1; 12 bases are shared with TRBD2. This CDR3 region has 17 residues. Trimming took 0 bases from V and 3 from J; bases not matched to a gene: 3. From germline, CDR1 is MNHEY and CDR2 SVGEGT. The CDR3 DNA follows: TGTGCCAGCAGTTACTCAGGACTAGCGGGGATCTACAATGAGCAGTTCTTC. Translated: CASSYSGLAGIYNEQFF.

The chain joins TRBV7-2 to TRBJ2-7, with D hard to call. Germline loops: CDR1 SGHTA, CDR2 FQGNSA. The V end was cut by 5 bases, the J end by 1 base, with 9 bases between. This CDR3 is built from 13 residues. CDR3 amino acids: CASSRSRSYEQYF. Here the CDR3 DNA reads TGTGCCAGCAGCCGGAGCCGATCCTACGAGCAGTACTTC.

This chain connects TRBV7-2 to TRBJ2-7; 7 bases line up with TRBD1. The CDR3 extends over 15 amino acids. V lost 3 bases and J lost 0; bases outside the gene matches: 5. Germline V lookup: CDR1 SGHTA, CDR2 FQGNSA. The CDR3, as DNA: TGTGCCAGCAGCTTGCTGGGACAGAGCTCCTACGAGCAGTACTTC. Translating gives CASSLLGQSSYEQYF.

This clone was seen once. The gene calls are TRBV29-1 and TRBJ2-7; 11 bases align to TRBD2. Germline V gene data show CDR1 as SQVTM and CDR2 as ANQGSEA. V lost 4 bases to trimming and J lost 7 bases; unmatched junction nucleotides: 6. This CDR3 contains 13 residues. CDR3 sequence reads: CSVGLAGPIEQYF. For the CDR3, the DNA is TGCAGCGTTGGACTAGCGGGGCCTATAGAGCAGTACTTC.

V gene TRBV6-5 combines with J gene TRBJ1-3; perhaps TRBD1 as D (5 bases). V was cut by 2 bases and J by 4 bases, with 15 bases left in between. Germline V lookup: CDR1 MNHEY, CDR2 SVGAGI. The CDR3 loop spans 16 amino acids. DNA for the CDR3: TGTGCCAGCAGTTACGACCCCGGGGCGGGAGGAAACACCATATATTTT. Translation: CASSYDPGAGGNTIYF.

The chain joins TRBV28 to TRBJ1-2, with no clear D. The CDR3 covers 14 residues. V lost 4 bases to trimming and J lost 4 bases, with 13 bases between them. Germline-derived CDR1 and CDR2 are MDHEN and SYDVKM. CDR3 amino acids: CASSYPLGGYGYTF. The CDR3 coding sequence is TGTGCCAGCAGTTACCCTCTCGGTGGCTATGGCTACACCTTC.

The chain uses TRBV30 and TRBJ2-7, with 10 positions matching TRBD1. Germline V lookup: CDR1 GTSNPN, CDR2 SVGIG (reference sequence). The junction had 9 bases not matched to a gene; V was cut back by 3 bases and J by 4 bases. This CDR3 has 15 amino acids. In DNA form, the CDR3 reads TGTGCCTGGAGACTTCCGGGACAGGGGTCTTACGAGCAGTACTTC. Residues: CAWRLPGQGSYEQYF.